This T cell receptor beta chain was captured in a study of cytomegalovirus exposure and HLA in healthy donors. The PCR used 60 Vbeta and 13 Jbeta primers. Libraries were prepared by immunoSEQ multiplex PCR; TCRdb keeps only in-frame clonotypes and omits some of them. The sample has fewer than 70,000 clones, about 80% seen once. CDR1 and CDR2 (germline): KGHSH, LQKENI. Trimming took off 3 bases at V and 2 bases at J, with 20 bases between the two ends. CDR3 size: 17 residues. Source material: PBMCs. This chain connects TRBV18 to TRBJ2-7, with a possible D match to TRBD1 (5 bases). The clonotype was recovered from a man aged 35-49 years in good health and CMV-seronegative. DNA for the CDR3: TGTGCCAGCTCACCCAAGTCAAGGGGCTTGGGTCCCTACGAGCAGTACTTC. It translates to CASSPKSRGLGPYEQYF.